Below, 25 T cell receptor beta chains from the same sample are listed, as sequenced in a study of T cell changes during pregnancy in multiple sclerosis. Profiled with immunoSEQ multiplex PCR; TCRdb holds only in-frame clones, not every one. The sample carries about 100,000 clones, around 92% recorded once. Source: peripheral blood, taken after pregnancy. The receptor source for this set is a female donor with multiple sclerosis, enrolled in a pregnancy study.

The chain combines TRBV11-2 with TRBJ1-3, with D possibly matching TRBD1 (6 bases). Deletions cut 1 base from V and 4 bases from J, with 14 bases between. The V gene's germline CDR1 is SGHAT and CDR2 FQNNGV. The CDR3 has 16 amino acids. As DNA, the CDR3 is TGTGCCAGCAGCTTAGTGGCGGGGGCGGTCGGAAACACCATATATTTT. Protein product: CASSLVAGAVGNTIYF.

This chain uses TRBV27 with TRBJ2-7; D is possibly TRBD1 (6 bases). The V end lost 2 bases, the J end lost 3 bases, and 14 bases lay between the germline ends. CDR1 and CDR2 (germline): MNHEY, SMNVEV (reference sequence). CDR3 length: 15 residues. DNA for the CDR3: TGTGCCAGCAGTTTAAAGGGGGACGGCTTCTACGAGCAGTACTTC. This encodes CASSLKGDGFYEQYF.

V gene TRBV5-1 combines with J gene TRBJ2-4, with 14 positions matching TRBD2. The junction had 11 bases not matched to a gene; V was cut back by 4 bases and J by 8 bases. This CDR3 comprises 17 residues. Germline CDR1 SGHRS, CDR2 YFSETQ. CDR3: CASSPGLAGAPRDIQYF. The CDR3 DNA is TGCGCCAGCAGCCCGGGACTAGCGGGGGCCCCAAGAGACATTCAGTACTTC. Variable domain in full (rest from reference TRBV5-1 and TRBJ2-4): KAGVTQTPRYLIKTRGQQVTLSCSPISGHRSVSWYQQTPGQGLQFLFEYFSETQRNKGNFPGRFSGRQFSNSRSEMNVSTLELGDSALYLCASSPGLAGAPRDIQYFGAGTRLSVL.

The V and J genes are TRBV11-2 and TRBJ2-1, with D possibly being TRBD2 (6 bases). This CDR3 comprises 19 residues. Per germline, CDR1 SGHAT and CDR2 FQNNGV. V gave up 1 base and J gave up 4 bases, with 23 bases separating them. CDR3: CASSLGDSGGSRTYNEQFF. The DNA of the CDR3 is TGTGCCAGCAGCTTAGGGGATTCCGGGGGATCCCGAACTTACAATGAGCAGTTCTTC.

The chain carries TRBV4-1 and TRBJ1-5, with 8 bases lining up with TRBD1. CDR1 and CDR2 from the germline V gene are MGHRA and YSYEKL. V lost 4 bases, J lost 3 bases, and 5 bases stayed unmatched. The CDR3 totals 15 residues. The CDR3 sequence: CASSPRTGLNQPQHF. For the CDR3, the DNA is TGCGCCAGCAGCCCCAGGACAGGGCTCAATCAGCCCCAGCATTTT.

CDR3 DNA sequence: TGTGCCAGCAGTGGACTAGTGGATCAGCCCCAGCATTTT. Encoded protein: CASSGLVDQPQHF. The chain has TRBV27 and TRBJ1-5; D remains ambiguous. The CDR3 is 13 amino acids. V lost 5 bases, J lost 5 bases, and 10 bases lay in between. Germline-derived CDR1 and CDR2 are MNHEY and SMNVEV (reference sequence).

The rearrangement uses TRBV5-6 and TRBJ1-2; TRBD1 is a possible D gene (6 bases). V shed 5 bases and J shed 5 bases, with 13 bases lying between them. The CDR3 spans 13 residues. Germline CDR1 reads SGHDT; CDR2 reads YYEEEE. This chain's CDR3 is CASSRDRSYGYTF. The DNA of the CDR3 is TGTGCCAGCAGTCGCGACAGGTCTTATGGCTACACCTTC.

The CDR3 DNA follows: TGTGCCAGCAGCTTAAACCGCGTGGGCGGGAGGACCGGAGGGGGTGAGCAGTTCTTC. This translates into CASSLNRVGGRTGGGEQFF. The V gene is TRBV7-3, the J gene TRBJ2-1; 8 bases line up with TRBD2. CDR3 length: 19 residues. Trimming took 1 base from V and 9 from J; bases not matched to a gene: 20. Germline CDR1 and CDR2: SGHTA and FQGTGA. Looking up the rest from reference TRBV7-3 and TRBJ2-1 gives the full variable domain: GAGVSQTPSNKVTEKGKYVELRCDPISGHTALYWYRQSLGQGPEFLIYFQGTGAADDSGLPNDRFFAVRPEGSVSTLKIQRTERGDSAVYLCASSLNRVGGRTGGGEQFFGPGTRLTVL.

The V and J genes are TRBV11-2 and TRBJ1-2; weak D call: TRBD1 (5 bases). Germline values: CDR1 SGHAT, CDR2 FQNNGV. The length of the CDR3 is 14 residues. V lost 0 bases and J lost 4, with 9 bases in between. The CDR3 here is CASSLDSGGYGYTF. CDR3 coding DNA: TGTGCCAGCAGCTTAGATTCGGGGGGCTATGGCTACACCTTC.

There are a few counts of this clone. The chain is built from TRBV30 and TRBJ1-1; tentative D call: TRBD1 (5 bases). V was cut by 3 bases and J by 6 bases, with 11 bases left in between. The CDR3 runs to 12 residues. CDR1 is GTSNPN and CDR2 is SVGIG in the germline V gene (reference sequence). This CDR3 is CAWSSGRPEAFF. CDR3 in DNA: TGTGCCTGGAGCTCAGGGAGGCCTGAAGCTTTCTTT.

The V and J genes are TRBV7-3 and TRBJ2-1; TRBD1 matches at 7 bases. Germline CDR1 SGHTA, CDR2 FQGTGA. V shed 0 bases, J shed 5 bases, and the junction held 4 bases outside the gene matches. The CDR3 totals 15 residues. The chain's CDR3 is CASSLTRDSDNEQFF. Here the CDR3 DNA reads TGTGCCAGCAGCTTAACCCGGGACAGTGACAATGAGCAGTTCTTC.

This chain links TRBV10-3 with TRBJ1-1; 7 nucleotides match TRBD1. The CDR3 totals 14 residues. CDR1 and CDR2 (germline): ENHRY, SYGVKD. J gave up 4 bases and V 7 bases, and 9 bases lay outside the gene matches. The CDR3 spells CAITKGARGTEAFF. For the CDR3, the DNA is TGTGCCATCACAAAGGGGGCTAGAGGCACTGAAGCTTTCTTT.

The chain employs TRBV5-1 and TRBJ2-5, with 12 bases fitting TRBD2. The CDR3 has 15 amino acids. The V gene end was trimmed by 4 bases and the J gene end by 4 bases; junction bases not matched to a gene: 5. The germline gives CDR1 SGHRS, CDR2 YFSETQ. The CDR3 coding sequence is TGCGCCAGCAGCGGGGGGACTAGCGGGCTAGAGACCCAGTACTTC. It translates to CASSGGTSGLETQYF.

This chain uses TRBV6-1 with TRBJ2-7, with 9 bases matching TRBD1. The V gene end was trimmed by 4 bases and the J gene end by 1 base; junction bases not matched to a gene: 8. Germline V gene sequence: CDR1 MNHNS, CDR2 SASEGT. The CDR3 spans 16 residues. In DNA form, the CDR3 reads TGTGCCAGCAGTGTTGTGGACAGGGGCCATTCCTACGAGCAGTACTTC. Residues: CASSVVDRGHSYEQYF.

The chain links TRBV5-1 to TRBJ1-6; 7 bases are shared with TRBD1. CDR3 size: 17 residues. Germline CDR1 reads SGHRS; CDR2 reads YFSETQ. The trim removed 4 bases at V and 7 bases at J, leaving 14 bases unmatched. The CDR3 bases are TGCGCCAGCAGCCCCGTGATAGTAGGGGGCTTGAATTCACCCCTCCACTTT. This encodes CASSPVIVGGLNSPLHF.

The V gene is TRBV19, the J gene TRBJ1-5, with 7 positions matching TRBD1. With 5 bases clipped from V and 0 bases from J, the junction kept 22 bases outside the gene matches. Looked up from germline, CDR1 is LNHDA and CDR2 is SQIVND (reference sequence). The CDR3 spans 21 residues. DNA of the CDR3: TGTGCCAGTAGTCCAACGGGCTCGATGAGACAGGGCGCTTATAGCAATCAGCCCCAGCATTTT. It codes for CASSPTGSMRQGAYSNQPQHF.

The V gene is TRBV5-6, the J gene TRBJ2-7; TRBD1 agrees at 9 bases. The junction had 6 bases not matched to a gene; V was cut back by 0 bases and J by 5 bases. The CDR3 loop spans 15 amino acids. Germline CDR1 and CDR2: SGHDT and YYEEEE. The CDR3: CASSLDRDRVHEQYF. The CDR3 bases are TGTGCCAGCAGCTTGGACCGGGACAGGGTGCACGAGCAGTACTTC. The full variable domain, in which reference TRBV5-6 and TRBJ2-7 provide the parts outside the CDR3, is DAGVTQSPTHLIKTRGQQVTLRCSPKSGHDTVSWYQQALGQGPQFIFQYYEEEERQRGNFPDRFSGHQFPNYSSELNVNALLLGDSALYLCASSLDRDRVHEQYFGPGTRLTVT.

This chain uses TRBV27 with TRBJ1-6, with TRBD1 matching over 10 bases. CDR1 MNHEY and CDR2 SMNVEV come from the germline V gene (reference sequence). After removal of 4 bases from V and 9 bases from J, the junction contained 3 bases not matched to a gene. The CDR3 covers 14 residues. CDR3: CASSSGTGVSPLHF. The DNA for the CDR3 is TGTGCCAGCAGTTCCGGGACAGGGGTTTCACCCCTCCACTTT.

The chain has TRBV29-1 and TRBJ1-1; D remains unclear. With 4 bases removed from V and 4 bases from J, the gap between germline ends came to 13 bases. Germline V CDR1 and CDR2: SQVTM, ANQGSEA. This CDR3 contains 13 residues. In nucleotides, the CDR3 is TGCAGCGTTGTGCGGTTATACGGCACTGAAGCTTTCTTT. As protein: CSVVRLYGTEAFF. The whole variable domain, filled in from reference TRBV29-1 and TRBJ1-1, reads SAVISQKPSRDICQRGTSLTIQCQVDSQVTMMFWYRQQPGQSLTLIATANQGSEATYESGFVIDKFPISRPNLTFSTLTVSNMSPEDSSIYLCSVVRLYGTEAFFGQGTRLTVV.

The chain employs TRBV6-6 and TRBJ1-5; a possible D gene is TRBD1 (6 bases). Germline CDR1 is MNHNY and CDR2 is SVGAGI (reference sequence). V lost 6 bases and J lost 3, with 15 bases in between. The CDR3 extends over 15 amino acids. The CDR3 reads CASRPQGVNNQPQHF. Written as DNA, the CDR3 is TGTGCCAGCAGACCACAGGGTGTTAACAATCAGCCCCAGCATTTT.

The chain recombines TRBV29-1 with TRBJ2-3; a possible D gene is TRBD1 (5 bases). CDR1 and CDR2 (germline): SQVTM, ANQGSEA. The CDR3 is 16 amino acids. The ends were cut back, 0 bases at V and 0 bases at J, with 13 bases in the middle. This CDR3 reads CSVEDRVTHSTDTQYF. CDR3 nucleotides: TGCAGCGTTGAAGACAGGGTTACTCATAGCACAGATACGCAGTATTTT.

The chain recombines TRBV29-1 with TRBJ2-7, with TRBD1 matching over 11 bases. The CDR3 totals 13 residues. J gave up 2 bases and V 7 bases, and 4 bases lay outside the gene matches. Germline V gene data show CDR1 as SQVTM and CDR2 as ANQGSEA. CDR3: CSGRTGGAYEQYF. The CDR3, as DNA: TGCAGCGGAAGGACAGGGGGCGCCTACGAGCAGTACTTC.

This clone was observed once. The chain recombines TRBV28 with TRBJ1-2; unclear D gene. Trimming left V 5 bases short and J 5 bases short, with 12 bases between. The CDR3 runs 13 residues. The germline V gene encodes CDR1 MDHEN and CDR2 SYDVKM. Here the CDR3 DNA reads TGTGCCAGCAGTCGGGAGGTTGATTATGGCTACACCTTC. This encodes CASSREVDYGYTF.

The rearrangement joins TRBV10-1 to TRBJ2-5; unclear D gene. The CDR3 has 14 residues. V lost 9 bases, J lost 5 bases, and 19 bases lay in between. Germline loops: CDR1 WNHNN, CDR2 SYGVQD (reference sequence). CDR3 in amino acids: CARILLRLDETQYF. The DNA for the CDR3 is TGCGCCAGAATATTACTACGACTTGATGAGACCCAGTACTTC.

The chain joins TRBV13 to TRBJ1-6; maybe TRBD1 (5 bases). CDR1 is PRHDT and CDR2 is FYEKMQ in the germline V gene (reference sequence). The CDR3 runs 16 residues. V was shortened by 1 base and J by 6 bases, with 13 bases between the two germline ends. Here the CDR3 DNA reads TGTGCCAGCAGCTTAGACGGACAAAGTCTTAATTCACCCCTCCACTTT. This codes for CASSLDGQSLNSPLHF.